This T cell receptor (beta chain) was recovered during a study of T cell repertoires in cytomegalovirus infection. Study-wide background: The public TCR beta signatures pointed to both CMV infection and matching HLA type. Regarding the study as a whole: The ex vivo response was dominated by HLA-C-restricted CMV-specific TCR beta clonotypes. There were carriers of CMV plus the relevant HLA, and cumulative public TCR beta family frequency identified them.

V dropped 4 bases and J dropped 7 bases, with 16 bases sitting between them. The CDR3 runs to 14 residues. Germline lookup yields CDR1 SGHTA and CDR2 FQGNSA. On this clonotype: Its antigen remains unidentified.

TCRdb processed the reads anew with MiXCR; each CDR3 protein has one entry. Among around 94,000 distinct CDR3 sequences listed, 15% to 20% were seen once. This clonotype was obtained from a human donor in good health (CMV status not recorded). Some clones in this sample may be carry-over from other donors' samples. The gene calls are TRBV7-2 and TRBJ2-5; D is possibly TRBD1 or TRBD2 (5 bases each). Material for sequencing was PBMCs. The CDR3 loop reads CASSSGRSSVTQYF. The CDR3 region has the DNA TGTGCCAGCAGCTCGGGACGGTCGTCAGTGACCCAGTACTTC. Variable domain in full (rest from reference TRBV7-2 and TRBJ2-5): GAGVSQSPSNKVTEKGKDVELRCDPISGHTALYWYRQSLGQGLEFLIYFQGNSAPDKSGLPSDRFSAERTGGSVSTLTIQRTQQEDSAVYLCASSSGRSSVTQYFGPGTRLLVL.